This T cell receptor (beta chain) appears in the sequencing data of a study of a mutant IDH1 vaccine in newly diagnosed glioma. Stated time point: baseline, week 1 (first vaccination visit). Treatment here: pre-vaccination baseline after standard-of-care therapy. Only in-frame clones appear in the TCRdb table, and some are missing; sequencing was by immunoSEQ multiplex PCR. Seen here are some 15,000 clones, around 89% observed once, and the top ten hold 7% to 10%. Germline V lookup: CDR1 MNHEY, CDR2 SMNVEV (reference sequence). The CDR3 contains 15 residues. V lost 3 bases and J 3 bases, leaving 12 bases between the germline ends.

The material was PBMCs, obtained from a glioma patient treated with radiotherapy, temozolomide or both. The clonotype originates from a woman between 35 and 50 years old with glioma. Some clones in this sample may be carry-over from other donors' samples. V is TRBV27 and J is TRBJ1-5; TRBD1 is a possible D gene (6 bases). Here the CDR3 reads CASSFTGSFNQPQHF. CDR3 DNA sequence: TGTGCCAGCAGTTTTACAGGGTCGTTCAATCAGCCCCAGCATTTT.